This TCR beta chain is from a study of blood T cell repertoires in COVID-19. Study at large: The United States, Italy and Spain supplied acute and convalescent COVID-19 samples. Sources were T cells, B-cell-depleted T cells, or PBMCs; the material itself was cDNA or gDNA.

Authors' methods: Amplification from reference gene primers served as the basis for estimated nucleated cell counts. The repertoire was sequenced with immunoSEQ multiplex PCR; TCRdb's copy has only in-frame clones and lacks some. The V and J calls and clone size come from that table; D and trimming were worked out from the DNA. The sample has approximately 160,000 clones; around 90% are singletons. Seattle enrolled patients during active infection and tracked them longitudinally. Trimming shortened V by 4 bases and J by 1 base, and 7 bases separated the two germline ends. The CDR3 is 13 residues long. CDR1 and CDR2 (germline): SNHLY, FYNNEI. This clone was seen only a few times.

V gene TRBV2 combines with J gene TRBJ1-2; D perhaps matches TRBD1 (5 bases). The clonotype was recovered from a man aged 55 to 70 with COVID-19, enrolled during active disease. Input material: peripheral blood. Written as DNA, the CDR3 is TGTGCCAGCAGTGTCGGGGGTAACTATGGCTACACCTTC. It yields the protein CASSVGGNYGYTF.